The 7 T cell receptor beta chains listed next were all sequenced from one sample in a study of patients and donors after allogeneic stem cell transplantation. MiXCR, run by TCRdb on the RT-PCR reads, gives a single entry per CDR3 protein. The table shows 920,000 or so distinct CDR3 sequences, with roughly 18% occurring only once. What was sequenced was blood, either unsorted or a sorted T cell fraction (not recorded which). These TCRs come from a human donor who was either an allogeneic HSCT recipient or a stem cell or donor lymphocyte infusion donor (not recorded which). It is not recorded whose cells these are; they may come from a transplant donor.

This clonotype was counted at least ten times. This chain connects TRBV20-1 to TRBJ2-5, with D unresolved. Germline V lookup: CDR1 DFQATT, CDR2 SNEGSKA (reference sequence). The length of the CDR3 is 12 residues. V was pared by 5 bases and J by 4 bases, with 11 bases between. The CDR3 loop is CSASGPVETQYF. The CDR3 DNA reads as TGCAGTGCTTCCGGACCGGTAGAGACCCAGTACTTC.

The chain uses TRBV15 and TRBJ2-5, with D maybe TRBD2 (5 bases). The V end was cut by 3 bases, the J end by 2 bases, with 10 bases between. Germline V CDR1 and CDR2: LNHNV, YYDKDF (reference sequence). The CDR3 sequence is 14 residues long. The DNA of the CDR3 is TGTGCCACCAGCAGCCCGCGACTACAAGAGACCCAGTACTTC. Its translation: CATSSPRLQETQYF.

There are many counts of this clonotype. The chain recombines TRBV7-9 with TRBJ1-1, with a weak D call TRBD1 (6 bases). The germline gives CDR1 SEHNR, CDR2 FQNEAQ (reference sequence). The CDR3 consists of 13 residues. V was clipped by 1 base and J by 4 bases, with 7 bases between them. This CDR3 reads CASSLDRATEAFF. The CDR3 DNA is TGTGCCAGCAGCTTAGACAGGGCCACTGAAGCTTTCTTT.

This clonotype was detected a few times. The CDR3 sequence is CASSLGGPDGNEQFF. The CDR3 bases are TGTGCCAGCAGCTTAGGAGGCCCAGACGGCAATGAGCAGTTCTTC. The chain recombines TRBV7-9 with TRBJ2-1; no clear D. Germline V gene data show CDR1 as SEHNR and CDR2 as FQNEAQ (reference sequence). Trimming removed 1 base at V and 6 bases at J, with 13 bases between. The CDR3 runs to 15 residues.

This clonotype showed up just a few times. The chain is built from TRBV20-1 and TRBJ2-1; 9 bases map to TRBD1. Germline V lookup: CDR1 DFQATT, CDR2 SNEGSKA (reference sequence). The CDR3 is 15 amino acids. The J segment lost 1 base and the V segment lost 4 bases, leaving 5 bases of the junction unmatched. The CDR3 is CSATTGGRSYNEQFF. CDR3 coding DNA: TGCAGTGCTACTACAGGGGGCAGATCCTACAATGAGCAGTTCTTC.

There are a few counts of this clonotype. The V call is TRBV21-1, the J call TRBJ1-5; the table's D call, TRBD1, was not checked against the DNA. TRBV21-1 constitutes a pseudogene. The CDR3 is 19 amino acids. CDR3 region: CASSRTRSTGGDGNQPQHF. Written as DNA, the CDR3 is TGTGCCAGCAGCCGAACAAGATCTACAGGGGGCGATGGCAATCAGCCCCAGCATTTT.

Only a few counts were recorded for this clonotype. This rearrangement joins TRBV29-1 to TRBJ1-2; a weak D match, TRBD1 (5 bases). CDR1 SQVTM and CDR2 ANQGSEA come from the germline V gene. The CDR3 covers 13 residues. Trimming pared 3 bases from V and 3 bases from J, leaving 11 bases between. CDR3 in DNA: TGCAGCGTTGAGGAGGGGTCGGACTATGGCTACACCTTC. Amino acids: CSVEEGSDYGYTF.